The 8 T cell receptor beta chains given below trace back to one sample, sequenced in a study of shared clonotypes between healthy human individuals. TCRdb's table, derived via immunoSEQ multiplex PCR, lists solely in-frame clones and lacks some. In the table there are some 2,500,000 clones, about nine tenths of which are singletons. Source material: naive CD4+ T cells from PBMCs. Subset defined: CD45RA+ positively selected. Receptors were obtained from a young man in good health. Some clones in this sample may be carry-over from other donors' samples.

The chain joins TRBV6-5 to TRBJ1-4; D is unclear. Germline V gene lookup returns CDR1 MNHEY and CDR2 SVGAGI. This CDR3 is built from 11 residues. V shed 6 bases and J shed 8 bases, with 7 bases lying between them. This CDR3 is CASRAKEKLFF. Here the CDR3 DNA reads TGTGCCAGCAGGGCAAAGGAAAAACTGTTTTTT.

This clone was seen once. The same CDR3 also results from other DNA sequences found in this sample. This chain joins TRBV25-1 and TRBJ1-1, with TRBD1 as a possible D gene (6 bases). Germline V gene sequence: CDR1 MGHDK, CDR2 SYGVNS. V was shortened by 3 bases and J by 6 bases, with 8 bases between the two germline ends. The CDR3 consists of 12 residues. The DNA of the CDR3 is TGTGCCAGCAGTGACAGGGGAGCTGAAGCTTTCTTT. Translating gives CASSDRGAEAFF.

J is TRBJ1-6 and V is TRBV10-1; no clear D. From germline, CDR1 is WNHNN and CDR2 SYGVQD (reference sequence). The CDR3 extends over 16 amino acids. The V end was cut by 4 bases, the J end by 0 bases, with 10 bases between. The CDR3 nucleotides read TGCGCCAGCAGTGCTCCGGCCAGCTCCTATAATTCACCCCTCCACTTT. Translated: CASSAPASSYNSPLHF.

This rearrangement joins TRBV5-4 to TRBJ2-5, with D perhaps assigned TRBD1 or TRBD2 (5 bases each). Between the trimmed V and J ends, which lost 4 bases and 3 bases, there was a span of 10 bases. Germline CDR1 reads SGHNT; CDR2 reads YYREEE (reference sequence). This CDR3 has 13 amino acids. This CDR3 reads CASSPVGEETQYF. CDR3 nucleotides: TGTGCCAGCAGCCCCGTGGGGGAAGAGACCCAGTACTTC.

The chain uses TRBV7-8 and TRBJ1-1; possible D gene TRBD1, 5 bases. From germline, CDR1 is SGHVS and CDR2 FQNEAQ. V lost 5 bases, J lost 3 bases, and 13 bases lay in between. The length of the CDR3 is 14 residues. The chain's CDR3 is CASSPARGHTEAFF. CDR3 nucleotide sequence: TGTGCCAGCAGCCCGGCACGGGGCCACACTGAAGCTTTCTTT. The whole variable domain, remainder taken from reference TRBV7-8 and TRBJ1-1, is GAGVSQSPRYKVAKRGQDVALRCDPISGHVSLFWYQQALGQGPEFLTYFQNEAQLDKSGLPSDRFFAERPEGSVSTLKIQRTQQEDSAVYLCASSPARGHTEAFFGQGTRLTVV.

With respect to this clone: At the DNA level, this CDR3 is encoded by other sequences in the same sample as well. The chain joins TRBV6-5 to TRBJ1-2; D not certain. The germline CDR1 and CDR2 sequences are MNHEY and SVGAGI. V shed 2 bases and J shed 5 bases, with 6 bases lying between them. This CDR3 has 12 residues. The CDR3 DNA follows: TGTGCCAGCAGTTACACGGGTTATGGCTACACCTTC. It translates to CASSYTGYGYTF.

This clone was recorded once. The chain employs TRBV18 and TRBJ2-7; TRBD1 is a possible D gene (5 bases). V was clipped by 1 base and J by 3 bases, with 13 bases between them. Germline V gene data show CDR1 as KGHSH and CDR2 as LQKENI. The CDR3 consists of 15 residues. The CDR3 is CASSPLMTANYEQYF. CDR3 in DNA: TGTGCCAGCTCACCACTTATGACAGCTAACTACGAGCAGTACTTC.

V and J are TRBV5-4 and TRBJ1-3; a possible D gene is TRBD1 (6 bases). The CDR3 is 17 amino acids. V was cut by 3 bases and J by 9 bases, with 25 bases left in between. Germline assignment: CDR1 SGHNT and CDR2 YYREEE (reference sequence). CDR3 sequence reads: CASSWGTGTPVNGTIYF. The CDR3 DNA reads TGTGCCAGCAGCTGGGGGACCGGGACACCTGTAAATGGCACCATATATTTT.